This is a list of T cell receptor beta chains from one sample in a study of beta chain features in type 1 diabetes. The table came from immunoSEQ multiplex PCR; TCRdb's copy has only in-frame clones and leaves some out. There are 400,000 to 450,000 clones in the sample; about 14% occur only once, and under 0.04% lies in the top ten. The sequenced sample consisted of naive CD4+ T cells from blood. The source is a man aged 25-45 years in good health. Each CDR3 is given with its conserved first and last residue. D genes are given only for firm matches. Clone size appears in some rows only: once, few, many, or a class for an expanded clone.

j_gene | abundance | v_gene | d_gene | CDR3aa | CDR3nt
TRBJ2-3 | few | TRBV7-2 | NA | CASSAGLMQGYTQYF | TGTGCCAGCAGCGCAGGTCTGATGCAGGGGTATACGCAGTATTTT
TRBJ2-7 | few | TRBV11-2 | NA | CASSLGPGPSYEQYF | TGTGCCAGCAGCTTAGGACCGGGTCCCTCCTACGAGCAGTACTTC
TRBJ2-5 | NA | TRBV5-1 | NA | CASSLYREQETQYF | TGCGCCAGCAGCCTATATAGGGAGCAAGAGACCCAGTACTTC
TRBJ2-1 | few | TRBV7-9 | NA | CASSLAPDNEQFF | TGTGCCAGCAGCTTAGCGCCCGACAATGAGCAGTTCTTC
TRBJ2-3 | few | TRBV5-1 | NA | CASSLGADTQYF | TGCGCCAGCAGCTTGGGCGCAGATACGCAGTATTTT
TRBJ2-5 | NA | TRBV30 | NA | CAWSPSRAKYF | TGTGCCTGGAGTCCCTCCAGGGCTAAGTACTTC
TRBJ2-6 | few | TRBV10-3 | NA | CAISEMGLAHSGANVLTF | TGTGCCATCAGTGAAATGGGCCTAGCGCACTCTGGGGCCAACGTCCTGACTTTC
TRBJ2-3 | NA | TRBV4-1 | TRBD2 | CASSQGLAGYTDTQYF | TGCGCCAGCAGCCAGGGACTAGCGGGGTACACAGATACGCAGTATTTT
TRBJ2-1 | NA | TRBV30 | TRBD2 | CAWRGPSGRGYEQFF | TGTGCCTGGAGGGGCCCTAGCGGGAGAGGCTATGAGCAGTTCTTC
TRBJ2-5 | few | TRBV7-2 | TRBD2 | CASSLQSGEETQYF | TGTGCCAGCAGCTTACAGAGCGGGGAAGAGACCCAGTACTTC
TRBJ1-3 | few | TRBV7-6 | NA | CASSPAGGYSGNTIYF | TGTGCCAGCAGCCCAGCAGGTGGATACTCTGGAAACACCATATATTTT
TRBJ2-4 | few | TRBV28 | NA | CASSLRGNIQYF | TGTGCCAGCAGTTTACGGGGAAACATTCAGTACTTC
TRBJ2-5 | few | TRBV14 | TRBD1 | CASSFTGGAETQYF | TGTGCCAGCAGCTTTACAGGGGGAGCGGAGACCCAGTACTTC
TRBJ2-7 | few | TRBV18 | NA | CASSPRDKSYEQYF | TGTGCCAGCTCACCCAGGGACAAATCCTACGAGCAGTACTTC
TRBJ2-5 | NA | TRBV7-9 | NA | CASSAQETQYF | TGTGCCAGCAGCGCACAAGAGACCCAGTACTTC
TRBJ2-1 | few | TRBV7-3 | TRBD2 | CASSSRGLAGRQFF | TGTGCCAGCAGCTCCCGAGGACTAGCGGGACGACAGTTCTTC
TRBJ1-2 | NA | TRBV25-1 | NA | CASSESGRAYGYTF | TGTGCCAGCAGTGAATCCGGCAGGGCCTATGGCTACACCTTC
TRBJ2-3 | few | TRBV4-3 | TRBD2 | CASSQGSLAGSTDTQYF | TGCGCCAGCAGCCAAGGGTCACTAGCGGGTAGCACAGATACGCAGTATTTT
TRBJ2-3 | few | TRBV9 | NA | CASSVDTDTQYF | TGTGCCAGCAGCGTAGACACAGATACGCAGTATTTT
TRBJ2-6 | NA | TRBV5-4 | NA | CASSPGDWDGGSGANVLTF | TGTGCCAGCAGCCCGGGGGACTGGGACGGCGGCTCTGGGGCCAACGTCCTGACTTTC